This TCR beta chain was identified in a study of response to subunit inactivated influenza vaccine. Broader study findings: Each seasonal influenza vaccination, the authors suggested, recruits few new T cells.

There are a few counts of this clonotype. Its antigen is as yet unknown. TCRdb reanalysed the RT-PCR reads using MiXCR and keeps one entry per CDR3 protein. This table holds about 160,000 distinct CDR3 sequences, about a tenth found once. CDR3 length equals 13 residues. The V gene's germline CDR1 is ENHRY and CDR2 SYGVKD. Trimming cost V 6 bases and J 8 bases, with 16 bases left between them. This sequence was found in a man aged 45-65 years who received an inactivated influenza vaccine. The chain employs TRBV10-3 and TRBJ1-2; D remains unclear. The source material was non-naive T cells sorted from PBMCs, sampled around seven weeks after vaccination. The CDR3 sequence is CAISQEGVGGYTF. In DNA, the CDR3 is TGTGCCATCAGCCAGGAAGGCGTGGGGGGCTACACCTTC.